The rows below give T cell receptor beta chains drawn from one sample of a study of T cell responses to AZD1222 COVID-19 vaccine. The protocol was immunoSEQ multiplex PCR, while the TCRdb copy is restricted to in-frame clones and leaves out a portion. This sample has under 95,000 clones; approximately 83% occur once, and the top ten carry more than 9%. Sample: peripheral blood, taken 28 days after the second AZD1222 dose. These receptor sequences come from an adult who received the AZD1222 COVID-19 vaccine. The CDR3 runs from the conserved cysteine through the conserved F or W. A D gene is named only where the DNA matches it firmly.

j_call	v_call	d_call	cdr3_aa
TRBJ1-2	TRBV6-1	.	CATSQAEGGNYGYTF
TRBJ2-3	TRBV2	TRBD1	CASSVSGTGGFTDTQYF
TRBJ2-1	TRBV7-9	.	CASTRQALPTNEQFF
TRBJ1-4	TRBV7-9	.	CASSLAPYRALDEKLFF
TRBJ1-3	TRBV27	TRBD1	CASSATGRANTIYF
TRBJ2-1	TRBV24-1	.	CATSLRNDYNEQFF
TRBJ2-7	TRBV5-1	TRBD2	CASSLLAGGLRPYEQYF
TRBJ2-5	TRBV6-5	.	CASSYGSGMIETQYF
TRBJ2-7	TRBV16	TRBD2	CASHGLAGGYEQYF
TRBJ2-5	TRBV30	.	CAWQATAFQETQYF
TRBJ2-2	TRBV11-3	TRBD2	CASSLGGASGANTGELFF
TRBJ2-1	TRBV3-1/TRBV3-2	.	CASSPPGSGVNEQFF
TRBJ1-5	TRBV7-2	TRBD1	CASSTRTGENQPQHF
TRBJ2-7	TRBV6-2/TRBV6-3	TRBD1	CASSLSRGPYEQYF
TRBJ1-5	TRBV4-1	.	CASSQETGQINQPQHF
TRBJ2-2	TRBV6-1	TRBD1	CASSRQGPNTGELFF
TRBJ2-5	TRBV9	.	CASSVGGAGETQYF
TRBJ1-1	TRBV28	TRBD1	CASREQGAWTEAFF
TRBJ1-2	TRBV7-2	.	CASTRPGRTHYGYTF
TRBJ2-5	TRBV4-2	.	CASSPGGVQETQYF
TRBJ1-1	TRBV19	.	CASSPAFATEAFF
TRBJ1-2	TRBV2	.	CASSDVRGINYGYTF
TRBJ1-5	TRBV5-8	TRBD1	CASSLVRGWDQPQHF
TRBJ2-1	TRBV5-1	.	CASSLGTGDYNEQFF
TRBJ1-1	TRBV7-7	.	CASSLRSDSEAFF
TRBJ1-6	TRBV9	.	CASSGVGSYNSPLHF
TRBJ2-7	TRBV10-2	TRBD1	CASQLDRGYEQYF
TRBJ1-2	TRBV19	.	CASSMGGEWAHGYTF
TRBJ1-1	TRBV19	.	CASISRRLGPEAFF
TRBJ1-4	TRBV19	.	CASRKDAATNEKLFF
TRBJ1-2	TRBV10-3	TRBD1	CAISTGDYGYTF
TRBJ2-1	TRBV29-1	TRBD1	CSVEGGGTGGYNEQFF
TRBJ1-2	TRBV7-6	.	CASSLAGMYVANYGYTF
TRBJ2-7	TRBV27	.	CASSLSPAYEQYF
TRBJ1-6	TRBV28	.	CASSFSGRGGNSPLHF
TRBJ1-1	TRBV4-1	.	CASRGPLKNTEAFF
TRBJ2-1	TRBV28	.	CASSSNLRREQFF
TRBJ2-1	TRBV28	.	CASSLGGSYNEQFF
TRBJ1-4	TRBV6-5	.	CASSYSFLGQGEKLFF
TRBJ2-7	TRBV11-2	TRBD1	CASSLIGAGGYEQYF
TRBJ1-1	TRBV15	TRBD1	CATSEQGAGTEAFF
TRBJ1-1	TRBV28	.	CASSSQNTEAFF
TRBJ2-3	TRBV19	TRBD2	CASSFGGGGITYTDTQYF
TRBJ2-1	TRBV4-1	.	CASSQVRTNYNEQFF
TRBJ2-3	TRBV11-2	TRBD1	CASSARGGQGSTDTQYF
TRBJ2-1	TRBV10-2	TRBD2	CASSGSGGAYNEQFF
TRBJ2-3	TRBV7-6	TRBD2	CASSELAGTDTQYF
TRBJ1-1	TRBV6-5	.	CASRAGAMNTEAFF
TRBJ2-5	TRBV7-8	.	CASSLVLGQETQYF
TRBJ1-1	TRBV15	.	CATSRNREGTEAFF
TRBJ1-1	TRBV11-2	.	CASSLVQTGEAFF
TRBJ1-2	TRBV6-5	.	CASSYSSSRAGGYTF
TRBJ1-3	TRBV5-5	.	CASSLASGASGNTIYF
TRBJ2-5	TRBV15	.	CATSVRGKETQYF